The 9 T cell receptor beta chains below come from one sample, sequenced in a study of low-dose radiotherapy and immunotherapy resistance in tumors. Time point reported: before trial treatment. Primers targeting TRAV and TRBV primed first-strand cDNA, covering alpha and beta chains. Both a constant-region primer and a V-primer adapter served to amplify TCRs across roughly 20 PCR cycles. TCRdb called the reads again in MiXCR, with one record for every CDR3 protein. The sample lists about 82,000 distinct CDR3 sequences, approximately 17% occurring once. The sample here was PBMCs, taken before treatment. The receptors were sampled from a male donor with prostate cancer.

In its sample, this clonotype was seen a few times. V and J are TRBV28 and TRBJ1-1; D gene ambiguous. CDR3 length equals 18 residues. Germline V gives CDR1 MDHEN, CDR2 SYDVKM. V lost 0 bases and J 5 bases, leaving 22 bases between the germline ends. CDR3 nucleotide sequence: TGTGCCAGCAGTTTATGGAGGACCGGGGAATCAATGGGGACTGAAGCTTTCTTT. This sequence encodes CASSLWRTGESMGTEAFF.

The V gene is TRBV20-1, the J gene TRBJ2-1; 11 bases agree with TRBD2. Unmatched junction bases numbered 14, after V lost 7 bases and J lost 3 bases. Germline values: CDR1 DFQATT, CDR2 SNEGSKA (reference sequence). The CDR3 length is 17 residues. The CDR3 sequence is CSVNTGLADSLYNEQFF. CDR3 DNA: TGCAGTGTCAACACGGGACTAGCGGATAGTCTCTACAATGAGCAGTTCTTC.

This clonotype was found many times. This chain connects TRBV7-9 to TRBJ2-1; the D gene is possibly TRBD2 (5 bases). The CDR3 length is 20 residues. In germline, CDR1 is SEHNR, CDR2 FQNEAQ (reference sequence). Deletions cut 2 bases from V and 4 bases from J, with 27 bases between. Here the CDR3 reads CASSLWLHRAPRGIYNEQFF. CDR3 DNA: TGTGCCAGCAGCTTATGGCTCCACCGGGCCCCCCGAGGGATATACAATGAGCAGTTCTTC.

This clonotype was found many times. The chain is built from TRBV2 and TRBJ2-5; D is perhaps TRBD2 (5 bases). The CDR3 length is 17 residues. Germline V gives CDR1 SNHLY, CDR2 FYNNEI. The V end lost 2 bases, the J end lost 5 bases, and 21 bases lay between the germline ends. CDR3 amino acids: CASSEILSVRGMETQYF. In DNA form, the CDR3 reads TGTGCCAGCAGTGAAATCCTTTCCGTTCGGGGTATGGAGACCCAGTACTTC.

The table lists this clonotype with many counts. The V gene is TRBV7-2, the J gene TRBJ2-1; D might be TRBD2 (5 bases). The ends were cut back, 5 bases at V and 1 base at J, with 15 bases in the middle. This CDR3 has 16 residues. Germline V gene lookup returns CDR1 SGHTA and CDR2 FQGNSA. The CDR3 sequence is CASSGPPRVSYNEQFF. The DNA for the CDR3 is TGTGCCAGCAGCGGCCCTCCGAGGGTATCCTACAATGAGCAGTTCTTC.

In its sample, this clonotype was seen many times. CDR3 region: CSVAETSGKNIQYF. CDR3 in DNA: TGCAGCGTTGCCGAGACTAGCGGTAAAAACATTCAGTACTTC. V is TRBV29-1 and J is TRBJ2-4; 9 nucleotides line up with TRBD2. The junction had 5 bases not matched to a gene; V was cut back by 4 bases and J by 4 bases. This CDR3 has 14 residues. CDR1 SQVTM and CDR2 ANQGSEA come from the germline V gene.

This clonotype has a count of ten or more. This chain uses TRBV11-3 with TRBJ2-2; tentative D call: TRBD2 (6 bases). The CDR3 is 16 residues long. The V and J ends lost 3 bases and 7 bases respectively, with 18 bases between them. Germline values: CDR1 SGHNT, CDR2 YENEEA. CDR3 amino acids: CASSFFGGTSNGELFF. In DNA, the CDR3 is TGTGCCAGCAGCTTTTTTGGGGGGACGTCCAACGGGGAGCTGTTTTTT.

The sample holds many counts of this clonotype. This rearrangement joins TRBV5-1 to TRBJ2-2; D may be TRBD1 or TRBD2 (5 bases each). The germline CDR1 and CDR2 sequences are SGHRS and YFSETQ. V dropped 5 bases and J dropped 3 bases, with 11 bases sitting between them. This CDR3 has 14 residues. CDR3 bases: TGCGCCAGCAGTTCCGGGACCTACACCGGGGAGCTGTTTTTT. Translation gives CASSSGTYTGELFF.

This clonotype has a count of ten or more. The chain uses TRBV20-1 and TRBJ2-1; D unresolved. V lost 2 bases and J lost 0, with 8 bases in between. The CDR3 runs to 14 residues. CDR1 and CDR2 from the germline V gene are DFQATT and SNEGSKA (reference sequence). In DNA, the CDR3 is TGCAGTGCTAGAAACCAGAGCTCCTACAATGAGCAGTTCTTC. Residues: CSARNQSSYNEQFF.